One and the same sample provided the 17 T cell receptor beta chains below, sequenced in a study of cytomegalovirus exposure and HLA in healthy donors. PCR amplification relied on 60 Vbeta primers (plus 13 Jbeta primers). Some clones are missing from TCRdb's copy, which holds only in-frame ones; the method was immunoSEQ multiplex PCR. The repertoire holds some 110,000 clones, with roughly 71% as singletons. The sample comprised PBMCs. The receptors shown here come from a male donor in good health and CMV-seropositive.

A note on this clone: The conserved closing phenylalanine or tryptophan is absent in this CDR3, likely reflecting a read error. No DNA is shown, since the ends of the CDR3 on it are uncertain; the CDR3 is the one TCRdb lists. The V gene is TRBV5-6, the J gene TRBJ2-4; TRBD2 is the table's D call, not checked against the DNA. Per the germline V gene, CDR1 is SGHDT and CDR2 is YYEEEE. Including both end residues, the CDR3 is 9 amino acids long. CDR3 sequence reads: CASSHWRVH.

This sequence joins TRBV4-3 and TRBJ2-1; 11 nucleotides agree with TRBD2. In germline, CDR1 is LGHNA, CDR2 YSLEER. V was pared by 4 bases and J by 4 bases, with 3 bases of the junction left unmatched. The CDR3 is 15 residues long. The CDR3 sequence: CASSPGTSGYNEQFF. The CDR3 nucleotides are TGCGCCAGCAGCCCCGGGACTAGCGGTTACAATGAGCAGTTCTTC.

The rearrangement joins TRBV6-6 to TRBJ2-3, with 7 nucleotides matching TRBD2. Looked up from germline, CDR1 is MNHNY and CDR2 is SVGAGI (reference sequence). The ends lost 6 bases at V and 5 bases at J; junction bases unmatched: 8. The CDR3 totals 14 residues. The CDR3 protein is CASRSRLARDTQYF. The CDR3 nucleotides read TGTGCCAGCAGATCAAGACTAGCTAGAGATACGCAGTATTTT.

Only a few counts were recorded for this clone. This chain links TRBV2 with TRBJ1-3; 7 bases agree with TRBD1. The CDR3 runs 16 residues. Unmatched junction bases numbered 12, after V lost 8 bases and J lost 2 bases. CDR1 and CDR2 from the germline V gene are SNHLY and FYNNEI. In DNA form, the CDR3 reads TGTGCCAGCGTTGGGGACAGATTTACGACTGGAAACACCATATATTTT. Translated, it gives CASVGDRFTTGNTIYF.

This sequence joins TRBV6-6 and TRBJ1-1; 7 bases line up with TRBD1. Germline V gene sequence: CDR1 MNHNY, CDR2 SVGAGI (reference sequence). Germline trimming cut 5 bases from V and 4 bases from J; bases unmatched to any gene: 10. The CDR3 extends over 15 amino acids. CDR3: CASSHTGASSTEAFF. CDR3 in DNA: TGTGCCAGCAGTCACACAGGGGCAAGTAGCACTGAAGCTTTCTTT.

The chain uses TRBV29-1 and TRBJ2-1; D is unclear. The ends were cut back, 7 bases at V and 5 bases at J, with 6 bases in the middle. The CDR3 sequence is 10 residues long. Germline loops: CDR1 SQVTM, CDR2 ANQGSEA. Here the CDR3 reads CSGSNNEQFF. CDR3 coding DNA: TGCAGCGGGTCTAACAATGAGCAGTTCTTC.

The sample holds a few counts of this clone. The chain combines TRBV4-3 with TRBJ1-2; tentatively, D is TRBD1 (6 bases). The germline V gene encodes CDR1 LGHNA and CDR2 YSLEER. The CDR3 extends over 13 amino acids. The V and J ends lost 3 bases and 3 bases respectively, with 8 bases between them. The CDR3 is CASSHAGDYGYTF. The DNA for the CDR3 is TGCGCCAGCAGCCATGCAGGGGACTATGGCTACACCTTC.

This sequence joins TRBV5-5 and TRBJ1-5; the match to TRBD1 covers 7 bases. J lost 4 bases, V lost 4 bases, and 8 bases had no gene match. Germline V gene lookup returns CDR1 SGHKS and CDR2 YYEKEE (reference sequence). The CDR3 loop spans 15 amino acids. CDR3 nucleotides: TGTGCCAGCAGCGGTGGGGACAGCCCAAATCAGCCCCAGCATTTT. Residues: CASSGGDSPNQPQHF.

CDR3 region: CASSLLYEQYF. CDR3 nucleotide sequence: TGTGCCAGCAGCTTACTTTACGAGCAGTACTTC. The chain combines TRBV7-9 with TRBJ2-7; D gene uncertain. Germline CDR1 is SEHNR and CDR2 is FQNEAQ (reference sequence). The length of the CDR3 is 11 residues. Trimming pared 2 bases from V and 4 bases from J, leaving 3 bases between.

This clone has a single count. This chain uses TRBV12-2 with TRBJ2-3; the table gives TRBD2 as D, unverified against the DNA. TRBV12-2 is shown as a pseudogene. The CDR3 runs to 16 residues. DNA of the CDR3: TGTGCAAGTCGCTGCCGGCGGGAGTATAGCACAGATACGCAGTATTTT. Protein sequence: CASRCRREYSTDTQYF.

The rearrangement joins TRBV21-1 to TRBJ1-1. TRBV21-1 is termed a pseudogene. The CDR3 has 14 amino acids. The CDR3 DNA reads TGTGCCAGCAGCAAATACGGGGGGCGAACTGAAGCTTTCTTT. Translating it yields CASSKYGGRTEAFF.

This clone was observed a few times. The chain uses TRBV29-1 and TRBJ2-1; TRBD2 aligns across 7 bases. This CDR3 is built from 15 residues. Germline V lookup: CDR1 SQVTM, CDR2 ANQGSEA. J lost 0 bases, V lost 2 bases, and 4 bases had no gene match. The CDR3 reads CSVETRGSSYNEQFF. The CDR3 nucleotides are TGCAGCGTTGAAACGCGCGGGAGCTCCTACAATGAGCAGTTCTTC.

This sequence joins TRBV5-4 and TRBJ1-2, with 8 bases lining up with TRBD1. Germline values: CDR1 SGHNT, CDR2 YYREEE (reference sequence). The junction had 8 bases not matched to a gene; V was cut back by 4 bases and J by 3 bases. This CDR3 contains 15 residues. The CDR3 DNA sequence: TGTGCCAGCAGCACTCAGGACAGGGTGGACTATGGCTACACCTTC. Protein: CASSTQDRVDYGYTF.

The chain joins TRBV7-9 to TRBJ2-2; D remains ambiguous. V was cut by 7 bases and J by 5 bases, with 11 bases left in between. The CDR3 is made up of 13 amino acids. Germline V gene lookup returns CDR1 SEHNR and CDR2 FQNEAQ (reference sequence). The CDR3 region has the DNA TGTGCCAGCACCAACCGGGTGACCGGGGAGCTGTTTTTT. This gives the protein CASTNRVTGELFF.

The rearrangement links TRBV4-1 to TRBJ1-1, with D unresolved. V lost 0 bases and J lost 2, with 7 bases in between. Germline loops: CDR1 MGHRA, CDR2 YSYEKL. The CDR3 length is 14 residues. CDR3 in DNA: TGCGCCAGCAGCCAAGATCCGACAAACACTGAAGCTTTCTTT. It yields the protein CASSQDPTNTEAFF.

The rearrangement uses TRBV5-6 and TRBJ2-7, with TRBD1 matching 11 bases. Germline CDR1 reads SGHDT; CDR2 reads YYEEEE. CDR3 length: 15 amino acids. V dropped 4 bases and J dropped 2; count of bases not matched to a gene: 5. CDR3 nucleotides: TGTGCCAGCAGCCCGGGACAGGGGGAGGCCTACGAGCAGTACTTC. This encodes CASSPGQGEAYEQYF.

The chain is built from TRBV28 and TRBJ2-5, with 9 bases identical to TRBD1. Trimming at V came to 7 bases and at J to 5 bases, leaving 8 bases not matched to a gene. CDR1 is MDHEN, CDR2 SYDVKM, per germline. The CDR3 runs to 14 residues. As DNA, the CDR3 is TGTGCCAGCAAGCTGGACAGGGGTAGGGAGACCCAGTACTTC. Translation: CASKLDRGRETQYF.